A selection of T cell receptor beta chains follows, all from one sample in a study of cytomegalovirus exposure and HLA in healthy donors. Assay: immunoSEQ multiplex PCR; the TCRdb copy retains only in-frame clones and omits some. The table lists roughly 200,000 clones, 86% of them singletons, with around 0.3% in the top ten. The sample was PBMCs. The receptors come from a woman in her twenties or thirties in good health and CMV-seronegative. Each CDR3 is given with its conserved first and last residue. The D gene is left open where the match is weak. Clone size appears in some rows only: once, few, many, or a class for an expanded clone.

size | J | D | V | DNA | CDR3
NA | TRBJ2-1 | TRBD2 | TRBV19 | TGTGCCACCGGACTAGCGGGGAGCTACAACGGCGGTGAGCAGTTCTTC | CATGLAGSYNGGEQFF
NA | TRBJ1-5 | NA | TRBV9 | TGTGCCAGCAGCCCGGGTAGCTGGTTGAATCAGCCCCAGCATTTT | CASSPGSWLNQPQHF
NA | TRBJ2-2 | TRBD2 | TRBV4-2 | TGTGCCAGCAGCCAAGTGGGGACTAGAACCACCGGGGAGCTGTTTTTT | CASSQVGTRTTGELFF
NA | TRBJ2-2 | NA | TRBV5-1 | TGCGCCAGCACAACGACTGCTAACACCGGGGAGCTGTTTTTT | CASTTTANTGELFF
NA | TRBJ1-4 | NA | TRBV27 | TGTGCCAGCAGTTTTCTTACAGACCGGCCTAATGAAAAACTGTTTTTT | CASSFLTDRPNEKLFF
NA | TRBJ2-3 | NA | TRBV28 | TGTGCCAGCAGCCTCAGACAGAACACAGATACGCAGTATTTT | CASSLRQNTDTQYF
once | TRBJ2-7 | NA | TRBV10-3 | TGTGCCATCAGTGTAGGGACTGAGCAGTACTTC | CAISVGTEQYF
NA | TRBJ2-3 | NA | TRBV7-3 | TGTGCCAGCAGCTTAGGGCCCGGCGCAGATACGCAGTATTTT | CASSLGPGADTQYF
few | TRBJ2-3 | TRBD1 | TRBV2 | TGTGCCAGCAGTGATGGGCAGGGGGCAGGGGATACGCAGTATTTT | CASSDGQGAGDTQYF
NA | TRBJ1-1 | NA | TRBV4-2 | TGTGCCAGCAGCCAAGACCCCCAGAACACTGAAGCTTTCTTT | CASSQDPQNTEAFF
NA | TRBJ2-3 | NA | TRBV4-2 | TGTGCCAGCAGCCAAATCCTAGGTATAGTTGGGGATACGCAGTATTTT | CASSQILGIVGDTQYF
NA | TRBJ2-1 | NA | TRBV2 | TGTGCCAGCAGTGCTTCGGGAACCTACAATGAGCAGTTCTTC | CASSASGTYNEQFF
NA | TRBJ1-4 | NA | TRBV28 | TGTGCCAGCAGTCCCCTTCGGGAAAAACTGTTTTTT | CASSPLREKLFF
once | TRBJ2-7 | TRBD2 | TRBV19 | TGTGCCAGTAATACCGGGGGGGCCTACGAGCAGTACTTC | CASNTGGAYEQYF
NA | TRBJ2-2 | TRBD2 | TRBV28 | TGTGCCAGCAGTTCCGGCGGGAGAGTCCCGAACACCGGGGAGCTGTTTTTT | CASSSGGRVPNTGELFF
NA | TRBJ1-2 | TRBD1 | TRBV28 | TGTGCCAGCATCCAGGGGGCAACTTACGGGGGCTACACCTTC | CASIQGATYGGYTF
NA | TRBJ2-7 | TRBD2 | TRBV7-3 | TGTGCCAGCAGCTTAACGAGTGGGGGAACAGCGGGGGACTCCTACGAGCAGTACTTC | CASSLTSGGTAGDSYEQYF
few | TRBJ1-1 | NA | TRBV2 | TGTGCCAGCAGTGAACAGGGAAAGGTTAACACTGAAGCTTTCTTT | CASSEQGKVNTEAFF
NA | TRBJ2-7 | TRBD1 | TRBV5-1 | TGCGCCAGCAGCCAAACCGGGACAGGGGGCGAGTACGAGCAGTACTTC | CASSQTGTGGEYEQYF
NA | TRBJ2-5 | NA | TRBV6-5 | TGTGCCAGCAAAAGAAGGGGTTTGGGGCAAGAGACCCAGTACTTC | CASKRRGLGQETQYF
NA | TRBJ1-3 | NA | TRBV7-2 | TGTGCCAGCAGCCCCCCGGGTAGGAACGCTGGAAACACCATATATTTT | CASSPPGRNAGNTIYF
NA | TRBJ2-2 | NA | TRBV9 | TGTGCCAGCAGCGTTTACTGGACTTCTTACACCGGGGAGCTGTTTTTT | CASSVYWTSYTGELFF
NA | TRBJ2-1 | TRBD2 | TRBV28 | TGTGCCAGCAGTTTAACCCGGGCAGCGGGGGGTATAAATGAGCAGTTCTTC | CASSLTRAAGGINEQFF
NA | TRBJ2-7 | NA | TRBV15 | TGTGCCACCAGCAGTGACAGGCTTTCCTACGAGCAGTACTTC | CATSSDRLSYEQYF
NA | TRBJ1-5 | NA | TRBV10-3 | TGTGCCATCAGTGACGCCGGAGGTAGCAATCAGCCCCAGCATTTT | CAISDAGGSNQPQHF
NA | TRBJ2-1 | TRBD2 | TRBV5-1 | TGCGCCAGCAGCTCCCTAGCGGGAGGGCCAGTTGAGCAGTTCTTC | CASSSLAGGPVEQFF
NA | TRBJ1-2 | NA | TRBV25-1 | TGTGCCAGCAGTGCTCACTCCGGGGTCTATGGCTACACCTTC | CASSAHSGVYGYTF
NA | TRBJ2-5 | NA | TRBV29-1 | TGCAGCGTGGAGGTGCCCCAGTACTTC | CSVEVPQYF
NA | TRBJ1-4 | NA | TRBV7-9 | TGTGCCAGCAGCTTAGCGATGGGAGGGAGGGGGTCAACTAATGAAAAACTGTTTTTT | CASSLAMGGRGSTNEKLFF
NA | TRBJ2-1 | TRBD2 | TRBV9 | TGTGCCAGCAGCGTATTGTCTCTAGCGGGGGGGGACTACAATGAGCAGTTCTTC | CASSVLSLAGGDYNEQFF
once | TRBJ2-2 | TRBD1 | TRBV7-7 | TGTGCTAGCAGCCTTGGGACAGGGAACACCGGGGAGCTGTTTTTT | CASSLGTGNTGELFF
NA | TRBJ2-1 | NA | TRBV19 | TGTGCCAGTAGTACGGACAGAGACAATGAGCAGTTCTTC | CASSTDRDNEQFF
NA | TRBJ2-2 | TRBD2 | TRBV27 | TGTGCCAGCAGTTTATGGAGGGGGGCTAGCGGGAGCGGGGGGACCGGGGAGCTGTTTTTT | CASSLWRGASGSGGTGELFF
NA | TRBJ2-3 | TRBD2 | TRBV4-2 | TGTGCCAGCAGCCAAGTCCCCCGGACTAGCGAGGCTAGCACAGATACGCAGTATTTT | CASSQVPRTSEASTDTQYF
NA | TRBJ1-5 | NA | TRBV18 | TGTGCCAGCTCACGAACAGGGAATAGCAATCAGCCCCAGCATTTT | CASSRTGNSNQPQHF
NA | TRBJ2-7 | TRBD1 | TRBV28 | TGTGCCAGCGCCGAGGGGGACAGGGCCTCCTACGAGCAGTACTTC | CASAEGDRASYEQYF
NA | TRBJ1-5 | NA | TRBV9 | TGTGCCAGCAGCGCACGGGGTGAGGCAGGGGAGCCCCAGCATTTT | CASSARGEAGEPQHF
NA | TRBJ2-3 | NA | TRBV7-6 | TGTGCCAGCAGCTTAGCGTTGACGGGAGCCGGAGATACGCAGTATTTT | CASSLALTGAGDTQYF
NA | TRBJ2-7 | NA | TRBV6-1 | TGTGCCAGCAGTCCCAGGATAACCTACGAGCAGTACTTC | CASSPRITYEQYF
NA | TRBJ2-3 | TRBD2 | TRBV5-1 | TGCGCCAGCAGCCGCGGCGGGGGGGCGAGCACAGATACGCAGTATTTT | CASSRGGGASTDTQYF
NA | TRBJ2-7 | NA | TRBV2 | TGTGCCAGCAGTGAGAGCAGGGTCCCCTACGAGCAGTACTTC | CASSESRVPYEQYF
NA | TRBJ2-3 | NA | TRBV25-1 | TGTGCCAGCAGTGCTGGGGGGGGCCCCGTAGATACGCAGTATTTT | CASSAGGGPVDTQYF
NA | TRBJ2-3 | TRBD2 | TRBV15 | TGTGCCACCAGCTCTCCCCCCGGAGCGGGGACTAGCACAGATACGCAGTATTTT | CATSSPPGAGTSTDTQYF
NA | TRBJ2-7 | NA | TRBV20-1 | TGCAGTGCTAGGTCCGGCGGCGGGCAGTACTTC | CSARSGGGQYF
NA | TRBJ1-6 | TRBD1 | TRBV28 | TGTGCCAGCAGTCCGAGGGGGCTTGAGAATTCACCCCTCCACTTT | CASSPRGLENSPLHF
NA | TRBJ2-3 | NA | TRBV19 | TGTGCCAGTAAACAGGCGGGGAACACAGATACGCAGTATTTT | CASKQAGNTDTQYF
few | TRBJ2-7 | TRBD1 | TRBV5-1 | TGCGCCAGCAGCTTGGACAGGGGCGAGCAGTACTTC | CASSLDRGEQYF
NA | TRBJ2-2 | TRBD2 | TRBV11-2 | TGTGCCAGCAGTTCCGTTCGGGGGGAGGGCCGGAACACCGGGGAGCTGTTTTTT | CASSSVRGEGRNTGELFF